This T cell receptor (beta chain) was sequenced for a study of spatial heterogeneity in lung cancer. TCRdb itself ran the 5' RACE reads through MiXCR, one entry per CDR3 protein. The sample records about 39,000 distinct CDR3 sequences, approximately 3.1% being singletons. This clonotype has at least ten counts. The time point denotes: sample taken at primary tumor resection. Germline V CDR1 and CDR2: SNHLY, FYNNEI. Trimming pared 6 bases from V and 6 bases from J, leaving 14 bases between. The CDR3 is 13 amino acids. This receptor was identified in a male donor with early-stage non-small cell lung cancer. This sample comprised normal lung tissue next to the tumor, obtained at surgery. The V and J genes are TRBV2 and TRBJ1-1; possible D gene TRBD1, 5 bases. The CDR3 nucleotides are TGTGCCAGCAGGAACCTTAGGGGATCTGAAGCTTTCTTT. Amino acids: CASRNLRGSEAFF.